This T cell receptor beta chain derives from a study of cytomegalovirus exposure and HLA in healthy donors. The CDR3 totals 12 residues. The J segment lost 9 bases and the V segment lost 3 bases, leaving 4 bases of the junction unmatched. Germline-derived CDR1 and CDR2 are SQVTM and ANQGSEA. Notes on the study in general: There were some V segments, including TRBV6-2 and TRBV6-3, excluded as indistinguishable. In an earlier analysis, most TCR beta V segments were productive about 87% or about 30% of the time. When analyzed later, a missense DCLRE1C variant was found to be linked to TCR beta V- and J-gene trimming. Across donors, presence/absence analyses took sequencing depth to be roughly uniform.

With respect to this clone: Antigen specificity is unknown.

With 60 Vbeta and 13 Jbeta primers, the PCR was carried out. The assay was immunoSEQ multiplex PCR, and TCRdb's table has in-frame clones only and misses some. Here the sample spans roughly 180,000 clones, 84% being singletons. This TCR came from a boy younger than 18 in good health and CMV-seronegative. Sequencing was carried out using PBMCs. The chain employs TRBV29-1 and TRBJ2-4, with 8 positions matching TRBD1. CDR3 DNA sequence: TGCAGCGTTGACAGGGGGCTCGGCATTCAGTACTTC. Amino acids: CSVDRGLGIQYF.